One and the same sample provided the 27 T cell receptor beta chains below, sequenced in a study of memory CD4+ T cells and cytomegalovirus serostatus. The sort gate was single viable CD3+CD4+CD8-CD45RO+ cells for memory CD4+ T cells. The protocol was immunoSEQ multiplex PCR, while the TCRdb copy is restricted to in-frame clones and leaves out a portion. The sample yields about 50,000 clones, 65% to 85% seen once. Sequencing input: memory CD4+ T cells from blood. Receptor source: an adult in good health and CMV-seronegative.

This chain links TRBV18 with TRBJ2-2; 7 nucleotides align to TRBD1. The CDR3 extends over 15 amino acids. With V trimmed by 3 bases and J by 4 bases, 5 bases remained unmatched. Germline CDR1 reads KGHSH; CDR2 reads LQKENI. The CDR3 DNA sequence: TGTGCCAGCTCACCGTGGGACAGCGCCACCGGGGAGCTGTTTTTT. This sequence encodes CASSPWDSATGELFF.

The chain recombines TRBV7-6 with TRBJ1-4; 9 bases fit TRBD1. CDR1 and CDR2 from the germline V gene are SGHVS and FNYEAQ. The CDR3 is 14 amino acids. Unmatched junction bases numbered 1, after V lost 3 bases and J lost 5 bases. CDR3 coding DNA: TGTGCCAGCAGCTTGGGGACAGGGAATGAAAAACTGTTTTTT. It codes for CASSLGTGNEKLFF.

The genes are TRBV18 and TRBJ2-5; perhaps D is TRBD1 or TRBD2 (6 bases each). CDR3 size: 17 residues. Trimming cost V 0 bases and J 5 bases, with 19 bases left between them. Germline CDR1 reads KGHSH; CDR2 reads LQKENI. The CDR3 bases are TGTGCCAGCTCACCACCGATTGGGGGCGCGGGGTTCGAGACCCAGTACTTC. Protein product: CASSPPIGGAGFETQYF.

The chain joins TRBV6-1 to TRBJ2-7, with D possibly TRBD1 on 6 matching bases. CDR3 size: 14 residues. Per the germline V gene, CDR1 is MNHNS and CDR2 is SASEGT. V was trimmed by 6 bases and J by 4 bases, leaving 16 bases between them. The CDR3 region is CASRGTQGWYEQYF. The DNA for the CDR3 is TGTGCCAGCAGGGGCACTCAGGGGTGGTACGAGCAGTACTTC.

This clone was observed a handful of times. CDR3: CASSSIRTGGSYGYTF. CDR3 bases: TGTGCCAGCAGTTCGATTCGGACAGGGGGGAGCTATGGCTACACCTTC. V usage is TRBV6-5 and J usage is TRBJ1-2; 10 bases agree with TRBD1. The V gene end was trimmed by 4 bases and the J gene end by 4 bases; junction bases not matched to a gene: 9. Germline V gene data show CDR1 as MNHEY and CDR2 as SVGAGI. The CDR3 contains 16 residues.

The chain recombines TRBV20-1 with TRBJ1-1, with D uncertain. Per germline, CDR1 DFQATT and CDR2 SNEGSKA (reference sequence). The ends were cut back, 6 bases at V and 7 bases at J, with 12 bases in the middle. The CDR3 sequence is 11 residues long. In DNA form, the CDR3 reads TGCAGTGCCCCCGGGCAGCTTGAAGCTTTCTTT. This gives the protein CSAPGQLEAFF.

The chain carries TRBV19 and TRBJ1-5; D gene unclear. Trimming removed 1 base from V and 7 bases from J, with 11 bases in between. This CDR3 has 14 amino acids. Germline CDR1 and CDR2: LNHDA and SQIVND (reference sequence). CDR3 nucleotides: TGTGCCAGTAGTATAGCCCCCCAGCGGCAGCCCCAGCATTTT. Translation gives CASSIAPQRQPQHF.

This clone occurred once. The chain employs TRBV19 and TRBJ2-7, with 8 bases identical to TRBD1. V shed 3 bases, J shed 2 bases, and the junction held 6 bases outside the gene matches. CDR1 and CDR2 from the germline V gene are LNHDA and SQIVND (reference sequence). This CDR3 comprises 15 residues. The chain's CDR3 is CASSIATGVTYEQYF. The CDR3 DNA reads TGTGCCAGTAGTATCGCGACAGGGGTAACCTACGAGCAGTACTTC.

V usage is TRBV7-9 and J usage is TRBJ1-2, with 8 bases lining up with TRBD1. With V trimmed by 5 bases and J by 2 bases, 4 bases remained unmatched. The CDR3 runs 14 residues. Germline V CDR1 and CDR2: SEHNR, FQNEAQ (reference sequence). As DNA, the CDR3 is TGTGCCAGCAGCCAGGGGGCCGGGAACTATGGCTACACCTTC. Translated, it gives CASSQGAGNYGYTF. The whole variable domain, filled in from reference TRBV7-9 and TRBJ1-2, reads DTGVSQNPRHKITKRGQNVTFRCDPISEHNRLYWYRQTLGQGPEFLTYFQNEAQLEKSRLLSDRFSAERPKGSFSTLEIQRTEQGDSAMYLCASSQGAGNYGYTFGSGTRLTVV.

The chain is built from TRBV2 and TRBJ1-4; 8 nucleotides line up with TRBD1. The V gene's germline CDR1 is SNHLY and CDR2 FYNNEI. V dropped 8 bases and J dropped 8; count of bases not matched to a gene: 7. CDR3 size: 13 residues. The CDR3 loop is CASATGAGEKLFF. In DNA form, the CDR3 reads TGTGCCAGCGCGACAGGGGCGGGGGAAAAACTGTTTTTT.

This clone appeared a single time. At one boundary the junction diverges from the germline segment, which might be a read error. The CDR3 loop reads CVSSLDRVGYTF. The CDR3 DNA sequence: TGTGTCAGTAGTTTAGACAGGGTTGGCTACACCTTC. This chain connects TRBV19 to TRBJ1-2, with 7 bases matching TRBD1. This CDR3 comprises 12 residues. Germline V CDR1 and CDR2: LNHDA, SQIVND (reference sequence).

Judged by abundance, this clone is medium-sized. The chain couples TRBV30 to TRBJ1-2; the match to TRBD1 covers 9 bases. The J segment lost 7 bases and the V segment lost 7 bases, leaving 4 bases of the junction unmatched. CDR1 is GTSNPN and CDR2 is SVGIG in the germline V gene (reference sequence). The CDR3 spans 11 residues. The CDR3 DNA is TGTGCCTTAAGGACAGGGGTTGGCTACACCTTC. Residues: CALRTGVGYTF.

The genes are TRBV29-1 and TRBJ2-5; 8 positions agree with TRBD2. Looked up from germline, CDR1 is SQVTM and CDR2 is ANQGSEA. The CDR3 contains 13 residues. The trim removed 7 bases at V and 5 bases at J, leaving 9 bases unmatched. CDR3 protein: CSGRAPGGETQYF. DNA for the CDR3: TGCAGCGGACGGGCCCCGGGAGGGGAGACCCAGTACTTC.

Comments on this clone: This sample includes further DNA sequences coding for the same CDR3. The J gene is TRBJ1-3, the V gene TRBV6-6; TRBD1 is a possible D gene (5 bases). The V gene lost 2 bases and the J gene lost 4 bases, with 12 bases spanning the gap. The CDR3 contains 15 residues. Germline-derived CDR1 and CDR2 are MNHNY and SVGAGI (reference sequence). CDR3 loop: CASSYEGIGGNTIYF. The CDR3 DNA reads TGTGCCAGCAGTTACGAGGGGATAGGGGGAAACACCATATATTTT.

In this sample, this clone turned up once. This chain's CDR3 is CASSPLGTGLSEAFF. Written as DNA, the CDR3 is TGTGCCAGCAGCCCCCTTGGTACGGGGTTGTCTGAAGCTTTCTTT. The V call is TRBV7-2, the J call TRBJ1-1, with D hard to call. CDR1 SGHTA and CDR2 FQGNSA come from the germline V gene. Trimming left V 5 bases short and J 6 bases short, with 19 bases between. The CDR3 is 15 amino acids.

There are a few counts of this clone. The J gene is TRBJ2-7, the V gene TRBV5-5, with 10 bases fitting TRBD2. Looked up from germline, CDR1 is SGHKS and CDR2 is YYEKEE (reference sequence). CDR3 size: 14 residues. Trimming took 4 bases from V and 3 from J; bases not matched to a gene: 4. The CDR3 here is CASSPGTSVYEQYF. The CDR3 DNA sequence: TGTGCCAGCAGCCCCGGGACTAGCGTCTACGAGCAGTACTTC.

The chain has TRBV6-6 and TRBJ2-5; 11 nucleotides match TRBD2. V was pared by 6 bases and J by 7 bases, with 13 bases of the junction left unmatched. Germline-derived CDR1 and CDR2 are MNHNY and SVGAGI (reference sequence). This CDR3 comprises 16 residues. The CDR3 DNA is TGTGCCAGCAGCGAACCCCTAGCGGGGGGTGGCGGGACCCAGTACTTC. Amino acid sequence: CASSEPLAGGGGTQYF.

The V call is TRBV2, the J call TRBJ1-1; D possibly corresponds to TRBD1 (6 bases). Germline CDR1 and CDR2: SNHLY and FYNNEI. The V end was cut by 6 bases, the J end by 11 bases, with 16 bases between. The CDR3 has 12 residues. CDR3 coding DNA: TGTGCCAGCAGGTACACCGGGACACAGGCTTTCTTT. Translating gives CASRYTGTQAFF.

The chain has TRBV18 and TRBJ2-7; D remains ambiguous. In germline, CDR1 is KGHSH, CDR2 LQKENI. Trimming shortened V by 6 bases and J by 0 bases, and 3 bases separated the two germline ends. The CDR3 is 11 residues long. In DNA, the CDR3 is TGTGCCAGCTCGAGCTCCTACGAGCAGTACTTC. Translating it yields CASSSSYEQYF. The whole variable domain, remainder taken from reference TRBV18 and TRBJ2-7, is NAGVMQNPRHLVRRRGQEARLRCSPMKGHSHVYWYRQLPEEGLKFMVYLQKENIIDESGMPKERFSAEFPKEGPSILRIQQVVRGDSAAYFCASSSSYEQYFGPGTRLTVT.

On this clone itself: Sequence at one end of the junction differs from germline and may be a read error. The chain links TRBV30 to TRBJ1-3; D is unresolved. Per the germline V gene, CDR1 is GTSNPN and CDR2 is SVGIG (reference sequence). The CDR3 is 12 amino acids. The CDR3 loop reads CAWSDTTGILFF. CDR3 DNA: TGTGCCTGGAGCGATACAACCGGGATCCTCTTTTTC.

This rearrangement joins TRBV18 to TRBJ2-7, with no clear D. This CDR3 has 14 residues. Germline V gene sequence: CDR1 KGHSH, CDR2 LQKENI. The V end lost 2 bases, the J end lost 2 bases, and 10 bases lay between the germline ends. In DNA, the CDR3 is TGTGCCAGCTCACCAAGTCCAATCCCCTACGAGCAGTACTTC. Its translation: CASSPSPIPYEQYF.

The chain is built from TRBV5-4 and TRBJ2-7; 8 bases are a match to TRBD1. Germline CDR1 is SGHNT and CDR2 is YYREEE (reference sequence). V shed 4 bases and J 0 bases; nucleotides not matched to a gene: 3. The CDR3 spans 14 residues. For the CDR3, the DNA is TGTGCCAGCAGCCCGGACAGGGCCTCCTACGAGCAGTACTTC. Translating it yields CASSPDRASYEQYF.

CDR3 sequence (DNA): TGTGCCAGCAGCTCTGTGGACGGTCTCGACAATGAGCAGTTCTTC. This translates into CASSSVDGLDNEQFF. This chain uses TRBV5-4 with TRBJ2-1; D is uncertain. The CDR3 has 15 amino acids. Germline CDR1 is SGHNT and CDR2 is YYREEE (reference sequence). V was clipped by 3 bases and J by 5 bases, with 15 bases between them.

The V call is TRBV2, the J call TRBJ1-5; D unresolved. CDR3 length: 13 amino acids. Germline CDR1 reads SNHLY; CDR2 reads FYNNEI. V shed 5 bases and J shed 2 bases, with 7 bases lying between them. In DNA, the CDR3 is TGTGCCAGCAGTCGCATGGGCAATCAGCCCCAGCATTTT. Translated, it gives CASSRMGNQPQHF.

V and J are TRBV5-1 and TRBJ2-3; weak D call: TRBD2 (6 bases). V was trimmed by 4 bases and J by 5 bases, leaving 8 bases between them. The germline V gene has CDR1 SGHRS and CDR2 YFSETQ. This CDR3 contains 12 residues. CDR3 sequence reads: CASSLSGDTQYF. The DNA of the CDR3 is TGCGCCAGCAGCCTTAGCGGAGATACGCAGTATTTT.

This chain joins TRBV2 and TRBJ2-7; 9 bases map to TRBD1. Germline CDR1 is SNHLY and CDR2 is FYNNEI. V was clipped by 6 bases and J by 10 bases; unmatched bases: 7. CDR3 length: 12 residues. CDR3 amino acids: CASRETGGYQYF. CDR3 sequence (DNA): TGTGCCAGCAGGGAAACAGGGGGCTACCAGTACTTC.

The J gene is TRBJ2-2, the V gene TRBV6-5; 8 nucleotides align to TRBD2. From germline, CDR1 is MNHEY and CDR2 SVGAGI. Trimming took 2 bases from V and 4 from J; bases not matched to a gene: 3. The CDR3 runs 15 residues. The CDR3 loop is CASSYAGGSTGELFF. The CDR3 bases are TGTGCCAGCAGTTACGCGGGGGGAAGCACCGGGGAGCTGTTTTTT.